The source of this TCR beta chain is a study of blood T cell repertoires in COVID-19. About the research overall: Italy, Spain and the United States were the sources of the convalescent and acute COVID-19 samples. Nucleic acid was either cDNA or gDNA, and it came from T cells, B-cell-depleted T cells, or PBMCs.

The assay was immunoSEQ multiplex PCR, and TCRdb's table has in-frame clones only and misses some. Of about 48,000 clones listed, about 76% are singletons. This clone was detected once. The germline V gene has CDR1 SNHLY and CDR2 FYNNEI. Trimming took 2 bases from V and 10 from J; bases not matched to a gene: 12. The CDR3 spans 16 residues. This TCR was recovered from a human donor with active or convalescent COVID-19. The donor label of this sample is uncertain. This chain connects TRBV2 to TRBJ2-1, with 9 bases lining up with TRBD2. What was sequenced was peripheral blood. The CDR3 reads CASSEWSLAGIKEQFF. As DNA, the CDR3 is TGTGCCAGCAGTGAATGGAGCCTAGCGGGAATAAAGGAGCAGTTCTTC.